This record covers a single TCR beta chain. This receptor's antigen is unknown. The sample holds no much larger clone one base away, and base qualities are not on file. These data come from a study of T cell responses to AZD1222 COVID-19 vaccine (dated by TCRdb to the early 2020s). A note on the overall study: AZD1222 recipients given second doses at about 4 weeks or at about 12 weeks were pooled, since spike-specific TCR depth and breadth were not found to differ between the two schedules. A total of 233 trial participants underwent TCR sequencing, of whom about 200 had received two doses of AZD1222 and some 25 had received two doses of the MenACWY control vaccine. Trial participants were enrolled by age into 18-55, 56-69 and 70-plus year subgroups, with around 150, 28 and 57 TCR-sequenced participants respectively. Here is what the overall study found, with its caveats: Participants were mostly white British and included more females than males, and it was suggested by the authors that clonal diversity may have been underestimated. Nearly half of unique spike-specific TCRs reportedly recognized epitopes outside regions mutated in the B.1.351 and B.1.1.7 variants. Only 5 to 7 AZD1222 recipients were SARS-CoV-2 seropositive at baseline, limiting conclusions about previously exposed vaccinees. A significant rise in spike-specific TCR breadth and depth was observed after two AZD1222 doses relative to day 0 and relative to MenACWY recipients. The vaccine-associated CD4 TCRs covered the entire spike protein, and the dominant responses fell in regions 160-218 and 743-854. In the small 56-69-year group, the increase in depth fell short of significance, most likely because of low power. Because no day 14 peak-response samples were available, the repertoires could be characterized only after the peak T cell response.

Including the terminal cysteine and phenylalanine, the CDR3 comprises 15 residues. Only the CDR3 DNA is retained, 45 bases long and in frame from the first base. At the junction V is shortened by 0 bases and J by 7 bases, with 10 bases in between. The germline V gene supplies CDR1 ENHRY and CDR2 SYGVKD. The CDR3 regions of human TCRbeta chains were analyzed by immunosequencing. Regarding the original processing steps: Repertoire TCRs were matched against a reference library of SARS-CoV-2-specific TCRs generated with the MIRA antigen-specificity platform. Breadth was defined as the fraction of unique TCRs that were SARS-CoV-2-associated, and depth was defined as the fraction of total T cells that were SARS-CoV-2-associated. Each spike-specific TCR was assigned to its reactive spike region and to a CD4 or CD8 class using the MIRA data. Log10-transformed breadth and depth values were compared by one-way ANOVA with Sidak's multiple comparisons tests. In TCRdb, the immuneACCESS table is reduced to in-frame sequences with V and J assigned. These tables do not hold every clone; where another copy was compared, an unresolved V gene accounts for under half, and the others remain unexplained. V, J and clone size were drawn from that table, and D and trimming were deduced from the DNA. The sample table shows about 130,000 clones, and around 84% are seen once. The top ten constitute about a fifth of the sample.

The time point label, read with the paper, signifies: baseline before first vaccination. Vaccinee samples were obtained from the UK trials COV001 and COV002, which included a single-blind randomized controlled phase 2/3 trial of AZD1222 (ChAdOx1 nCoV-19) in healthy adults. For TCRbeta chain sequencing, PBMC samples were collected from trial participants at day 0 and at day 28 after the second dose. This TCR came from an adult in good health. In this chain, TRBV10-3 is recombined with TRBJ1-6; D gene: possibly TRBD1, on 5 matching bases. Source: peripheral blood, taken on day 0 of AZD1222 vaccination. The base sequence is TGTGCCATCAGTGAGTCGGGACTACGGAATTCACCCCTCCACTTT. It translates as CAISESGLRNSPLHF.